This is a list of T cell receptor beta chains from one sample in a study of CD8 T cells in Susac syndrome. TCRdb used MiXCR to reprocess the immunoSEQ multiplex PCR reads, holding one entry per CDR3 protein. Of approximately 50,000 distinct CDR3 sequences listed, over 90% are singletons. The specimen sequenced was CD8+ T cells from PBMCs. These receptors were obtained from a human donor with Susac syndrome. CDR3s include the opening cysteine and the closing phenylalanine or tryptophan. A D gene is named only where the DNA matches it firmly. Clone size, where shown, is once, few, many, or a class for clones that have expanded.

CASSVGVAGGNNEQFF TGTGCCAGCAGCGTAGGAGTAGCGGGGGGGAACAATGAGCAGTTCTTC - TRBJ2-1 TRBV9 TRBD2
CASSLSGTTRETQYF TGTGCCAGCAGCTTATCTGGGACAACCAGGGAGACCCAGTACTTC once TRBJ2-5 TRBV7-3 -
CASSLGSGGADEQFF TGTGCCAGCAGCTTGGGGAGCGGGGGGGCAGATGAGCAGTTCTTC few TRBJ2-1 TRBV11-2 TRBD2
CASSLIALVGRPQETQYF TGCGCCAGCAGCCTTATAGCCCTCGTCGGCAGACCTCAAGAGACCCAGTACTTC - TRBJ2-5 TRBV5-1 -
CSARGLSETQYF TGCAGTGCTAGAGGGCTAAGCGAGACCCAGTACTTC - TRBJ2-5 TRBV20-1 -
CAWTLPGLSRNEQFF TGTGCCTGGACCTTACCTGGGCTTAGCCGCAATGAGCAGTTCTTC once TRBJ2-1 TRBV30 -
CASSQEDITEFPKDGYTF TGTGCCAGCAGCCAAGAGGACATCACGGAATTCCCGAAGGATGGCTACACCTTC once TRBJ1-2 TRBV14 -
CASSLGVTDTQYF TGTGCCAGCAGTTTAGGTGTTACAGATACGCAGTATTTT - TRBJ2-3 TRBV12-3/TRBV12-4 -
CASSLSPITEAFF TGTGCCAGCAGTTTATCCCCGATAACTGAAGCTTTCTTT once TRBJ1-1 TRBV27 -
CATSSFEQTINNEQFF TGTGCCACCAGCTCATTCGAGCAGACTATTAACAATGAGCAGTTCTTC - TRBJ2-1 TRBV15 -
CASSLGPGASSPLHF TGTGCCAGCAGCTTGGGTCCAGGGGCCTCCTCACCCCTCCACTTT - TRBJ1-6 TRBV5-6 -
CASSRTLPGLASNEQFF TGTGCCAGCAGCCGCACCCTGCCGGGACTAGCGTCGAATGAGCAGTTCTTC - TRBJ2-1 TRBV6-2/TRBV6-3 TRBD2
CASSPWTTASTDTQYF TGTGCCAGCAGCCCCTGGACTACCGCTAGCACAGATACGCAGTATTTT - TRBJ2-3 TRBV3-1 -
CASSYTLARKTQYF TGTGCCAGCAGTTACACACTAGCTCGGAAGACCCAGTACTTC - TRBJ2-5 TRBV6-5 -
CASSQDDSPLHF TGTGCCAGCAGCCAAGACGATTCACCCCTCCACTTT medium-sized TRBJ1-6 TRBV3-1 -
CASSQGAGAGYTF TGTGCCAGCAGCCAAGGGGCAGGAGCTGGCTACACCTTC once TRBJ1-2 TRBV14 -
CSVGMTGVTNEQYF TGCAGCGTCGGAATGACAGGGGTAACCAACGAGCAGTACTTC - TRBJ2-7 TRBV29-1 TRBD1
CASSHPDRGDYGYTF TGCGCCAGCAGCCATCCGGACAGGGGTGACTATGGCTACACCTTC - TRBJ1-2 TRBV4-1 TRBD1
CSVCLESTDTQYF TGCAGCGTTTGTTTGGAAAGCACAGATACGCAGTATTTT - TRBJ2-3 TRBV29-1 -
CSARTVVSYEQYF TGCAGTGCTAGGACAGTGGTATCCTACGAGCAGTACTTC once TRBJ2-7 TRBV20-1 -
CASSSRFGQGDQPQHF TGCGCCAGCAGCAGTCGATTTGGACAGGGGGATCAGCCCCAGCATTTT few TRBJ1-5 TRBV4-1 TRBD1
CSALDRGRSYNSPLHF TGCAGTGCCCTGGACAGGGGGCGCTCCTATAATTCACCCCTCCACTTT - TRBJ1-6 TRBV20-1 TRBD1
CSVVGNEQFF TGCAGCGTTGTCGGCAATGAGCAGTTCTTC - TRBJ2-1 TRBV29-1 -
CASTTRQGKKLFF TGTGCCAGCACCACAAGACAGGGTAAAAAACTGTTTTTT - TRBJ1-4 TRBV12-3/TRBV12-4 TRBD1
CASSMNLAGPDTQYF TGTGCCAGTAGTATGAATCTAGCGGGTCCCGATACGCAGTATTTT - TRBJ2-3 TRBV19 TRBD2
CASSSWEDQDTQYF TGTGCCAGCAGCTCCTGGGAGGACCAAGATACGCAGTATTTT - TRBJ2-3 TRBV13 -
CATKHGPYEQYF TGTGCCACTAAACATGGACCCTACGAGCAGTACTTC - TRBJ2-7 TRBV19 -
CSVVSTGELFF TGCAGCGTTGTAAGCACCGGGGAGCTGTTTTTT once TRBJ2-2 TRBV29-1 -
CASSFGASDQPQHF TGTGCCAGCAGCTTTGGGGCTTCGGATCAGCCCCAGCATTTT once TRBJ1-5 TRBV7-8 -
CATSRDGARGIGDSPLHF TGTGCCACCAGCAGAGATGGTGCCAGGGGAATTGGTGATTCACCCCTCCACTTT - TRBJ1-6 TRBV15 -
CASSPAVTSTDTQYF TGTGCCAGCTCACCAGCGGTAACTAGCACAGATACGCAGTATTTT - TRBJ2-3 TRBV18 -